Listed below are T cell receptor beta chains from one sample, sequenced in a study of T cell repertoires in cytomegalovirus infection. TCRdb re-called the reads with MiXCR, one entry per CDR3 protein. The sample lists 900,000 to 950,000 distinct CDR3 sequences; roughly 30% were seen once. For these receptors, no antigen is known. The sequenced sample was cultured CD8+ T cells from PBMCs, obtained from culture after CMV antigen stimulation. The receptors were sampled from a human donor in good health (CMV status not recorded). Some clones in this sample may be carry-over from other donors' samples. The CDR3 runs from the conserved cysteine through the conserved F or W. D genes are given only for firm matches. Not all rows give a size; the values are once, few, many and, for expanded clones, a class.

CDR3nt	CDR3aa	d_gene	len	abundance	v_gene	j_gene
TGTGCCAGCAGACCCAGGGAAGGCCCCAATGAGCAGTTCTTC	CASRPREGPNEQFF	NA	14	many	TRBV6-1	TRBJ2-1
TGTGCCAGCAGCTTAGACCGGACTAGCGGGGGCGCGGGCACCGGGGAGCTGTTTTTT	CASSLDRTSGGAGTGELFF	TRBD2	19	few	TRBV7-9	TRBJ2-2
TGCAGTGCTAGATCATTCAGGACTACCGAGCAGTTCTTC	CSARSFRTTEQFF	NA	13	NA	TRBV20-1	TRBJ2-1
TGTGCCAGCAACTTAGCGCAAACTAGCGGGGACACAGATACGCAGTATTTT	CASNLAQTSGDTDTQYF	TRBD2	17	NA	TRBV7-2	TRBJ2-3
TGTGCCACCAGTGATCCCTTAGTAGCGGGGACCTACAATGAGCAGTTCTTC	CATSDPLVAGTYNEQFF	TRBD2	17	NA	TRBV24-1	TRBJ2-1
TGTGCCAGCAGTTACCGAAAAGACAGGGGGGACTATGGCTACACCTTC	CASSYRKDRGDYGYTF	TRBD1	16	NA	TRBV6-6	TRBJ1-2
TGTGTCAGCAGTCCGACTAGAAACTCCTACGAGCAGTACTTC	CVSSPTRNSYEQYF	NA	14	NA	TRBV6-1	TRBJ2-7
TGTGCCAGCAGTAAGGGACTAGCAGGCGATGAGCAGTTCTTC	CASSKGLAGDEQFF	TRBD2	14	NA	TRBV2	TRBJ2-1
TGTGCCAGCAGTTTTTGGGGGTCCCCAGATACGCAGCATTTT	CASSFWGSPDTQHF	NA	14	NA	TRBV27	TRBJ1-5
TGTGCCGGCAGCTTTACAGGGGCCCAAGAGACCCAGTACTTC	CAGSFTGAQETQYF	TRBD1	14	NA	TRBV7-6	TRBJ2-5
TGTGCCAGCGGGACAGGGGCGGACAATCAGCCCCAGCATTTT	CASGTGADNQPQHF	TRBD1	14	once	TRBV2	TRBJ1-5
TGTGCCAGTAGAGCGCGGACAGACTATGGCTACACCTTC	CASRARTDYGYTF	NA	13	few	TRBV19	TRBJ1-2
TGCAGCGTTGATGACAGGGGCAGCTCTGGGGCCAACGTCCTGACTTTC	CSVDDRGSSGANVLTF	TRBD1	16	few	TRBV29-1	TRBJ2-6
TGTGCCAGCAGTTACTCGGCGCGGGGGGATTACAATGAGCAGTTCTTC	CASSYSARGDYNEQFF	TRBD2	16	NA	TRBV6-6	TRBJ2-1
TGTGCCAGCAGTTCCCCCCCGGACCCGTTCGATGGCTACACCTTC	CASSSPPDPFDGYTF	NA	15	NA	TRBV28	TRBJ1-2
TGCAGTGCTAGAACGGGTTACAATAGCAATCAGCCCCAGCATTTT	CSARTGYNSNQPQHF	NA	15	few	TRBV20-1	TRBJ1-5
TGTGCCACCAGCAGAGATCGAGGGGGCGGTAAAATCATTCAGTACTTC	CATSRDRGGGKIIQYF	TRBD1	16	once	TRBV15	TRBJ2-4
TGTGCCAGCAGTTACTCCTTTTTAGGCCAGCCCCAGCATTTT	CASSYSFLGQPQHF	NA	14	many	TRBV6-5	TRBJ1-5
TGCGCCAGCAGCCAGGTCCAGACACAGCTGAACACTGAAGCTTTCTTT	CASSQVQTQLNTEAFF	NA	16	many	TRBV4-1	TRBJ1-1
TGTGCCAGCAGCTTTTTTAGCGGGGGTATTGGCAATGAGCAGTTCTTC	CASSFFSGGIGNEQFF	TRBD2	16	NA	TRBV7-3	TRBJ2-1
TGTGCCAGCAGGCCTATCCCGGTATTACTGGGCACTGAAGCTTTCTTT	CASRPIPVLLGTEAFF	NA	16	many	TRBV28	TRBJ1-1
TGTGCCAGCAGCTTGGATGTCAGCACTGAAGCTTTCTTT	CASSLDVSTEAFF	NA	13	few	TRBV5-5	TRBJ1-1
TGTGCCAGCAGTCCATCTAAAGAGACCCAGTACTTC	CASSPSKETQYF	NA	12	few	TRBV27	TRBJ2-5
TGTGCCAGCAGTAGCCTACTCACGGGAGGTAGTAATCAGCCCCAGCATTTT	CASSSLLTGGSNQPQHF	NA	17	NA	TRBV27	TRBJ1-5
TGCGCCAGCAGTGGGTCGGGACTAGCGCGCTACGAGCAGTACTTC	CASSGSGLARYEQYF	TRBD2	15	NA	TRBV10-2	TRBJ2-7
TGTGCCACCAGAAAGGTCCAGAGCACCGGGGAGCTGTTTTTT	CATRKVQSTGELFF	NA	14	once	TRBV15	TRBJ2-2
TGTGCCACCAGCAGGGTAGAAGAGAATGAAAAACTGTTTTTT	CATSRVEENEKLFF	NA	14	NA	TRBV15	TRBJ1-4
TGTGTCACAGGGGAGATCCGATTGATTGAAAAACTGTTTTTT	CVTGEIRLIEKLFF	TRBD1	14	many	TRBV7-9	TRBJ1-4
TGTGTCAGCAGTCAGACTAGCCACGGGGAGCTGTTTTTT	CVSSQTSHGELFF	TRBD2	13	NA	TRBV7-3	TRBJ2-2